Presented here are 12 T cell receptor beta chains from one specimen sequenced in a study of T-cell memory formation after mild COVID-19. TCRdb ran MiXCR on the 5' RACE reads and lists one entry per CDR3 protein. Among a few hundred thousand distinct CDR3 sequences listed, 25% to 30% were seen once. Material: PBMCs or a T cell subset sorted from them (not recorded which). These receptors were obtained from an adult woman who had mild COVID-19 (a few samples of this study predate the infection). Cell type and time point are not known.

The V gene is TRBV12-3 or TRBV12-4, the J gene TRBJ1-2; 10 bases match TRBD1. This CDR3 has 15 amino acids. The trim removed 5 bases at V and 6 bases at J, leaving 9 bases unmatched. In DNA, the CDR3 is TGTGCCAGCAGTACACGACAGGGGGCCAGTGATGGCTACACCTTC. This encodes CASSTRQGASDGYTF.

This clonotype has a handful of counts. This rearrangement joins TRBV14 to TRBJ2-3; D may be TRBD1 (6 bases). Germline V gives CDR1 SGHDN, CDR2 FVKESK. CDR3 length equals 15 residues. V was clipped by 7 bases and J by 0 bases, with 14 bases between them. The CDR3 is CASIGQSSSTDTQYF. CDR3 nucleotides: TGTGCCAGCATCGGACAGAGCAGTAGCACAGATACGCAGTATTTT.

The chain is built from TRBV6-6 and TRBJ2-7; D uncertain. The V end was cut by 7 bases, the J end by 0 bases, with 16 bases between. The CDR3 is 15 residues long. The germline gives CDR1 MNHNY, CDR2 SVGAGI (reference sequence). The CDR3 here is CASTDGVRSSYEQYF. The DNA of the CDR3 is TGTGCCAGCACGGATGGGGTCAGGAGCTCCTACGAGCAGTACTTC.

The CDR3 region is CASSVLNEKLFF. DNA of the CDR3: TGCGCCAGCAGTGTCTTGAATGAAAAACTGTTTTTT. The chain joins TRBV10-2 to TRBJ1-4; D is undetermined. Germline CDR1 is WSHSY and CDR2 is SAAADI. The CDR3 loop spans 12 amino acids. Trimming shortened V by 4 bases and J by 5 bases, and 5 bases separated the two germline ends.

The table lists this clonotype with a few counts. This chain connects TRBV7-9 to TRBJ2-2, with D possibly being TRBD2 (5 bases). Germline CDR1 SEHNR, CDR2 FQNEAQ (reference sequence). The CDR3 length is 15 residues. Trimming cost V 2 bases and J 1 base, with 8 bases left between them. The CDR3 is CASSLRAGNTGELFF. The CDR3 nucleotides read TGTGCCAGCAGCTTACGGGCGGGGAACACCGGGGAGCTGTTTTTT.

The V gene is TRBV6-5, the J gene TRBJ2-1; possible D gene TRBD1, 6 bases. V was pared by 1 base and J by 5 bases, with 24 bases between. CDR1 MNHEY and CDR2 SVGAGI come from the germline V gene. The CDR3 length is 19 residues. As DNA, the CDR3 is TGTGCCAGCAGTTACTTGAGACCCGGGACACCCACTTCACACAATGAGCAGTTCTTC. Translation gives CASSYLRPGTPTSHNEQFF.

The DNA for the CDR3 is TGCAGTGCTAGATCGGCCAGGGGGAACGGCCAAGCTTTCTTT. This encodes CSARSARGNGQAFF. V gene TRBV20-1 combines with J gene TRBJ1-1, with TRBD1 identical over 7 bases. V dropped 2 bases and J dropped 9; count of bases not matched to a gene: 12. This CDR3 has 14 amino acids. CDR1 is DFQATT and CDR2 is SNEGSKA in the germline V gene (reference sequence).

On this clonotype: A junction boundary mismatches the germline segment, possibly from a read error. The CDR3 region is CSFLGRIF. Here the CDR3 DNA reads TGCAGCTTCCTAGGACGTATTTTT. V gene TRBV29-1 combines with J gene TRBJ2-3; no clear D. The CDR3 covers 8 residues. Germline-derived CDR1 and CDR2 are SQVTM and ANQGSEA.

J is TRBJ1-3 and V is TRBV13; weak D call: TRBD1 (6 bases). CDR1 PRHDT and CDR2 FYEKMQ come from the germline V gene (reference sequence). This CDR3 region has 17 residues. V lost 8 bases to trimming and J lost 2 bases, with 22 bases between them. CDR3 sequence reads: CASGLRSGGGPGNTIYF. The CDR3 DNA sequence: TGTGCCAGCGGCCTGAGGTCCGGAGGGGGACCTGGAAACACCATATATTTT. Full variable domain (outside the CDR3, taken from reference TRBV13 and TRBJ1-3): AAGVIQSPRHLIKEKRETATLKCYPIPRHDTVYWYQQGPGQDPQFLISFYEKMQSDKGSIPDRFSAQQFSDYHSELNMSSLELGDSALYFCASGLRSGGGPGNTIYFGEGSWLTVV.

This clonotype was observed a few times. V and J are TRBV20-1 and TRBJ2-3; D may be TRBD2 (6 bases). The length of the CDR3 is 16 residues. The V end was cut by 3 bases, the J end by 1 base, with 17 bases between. Germline V gene sequence: CDR1 DFQATT, CDR2 SNEGSKA (reference sequence). As DNA, the CDR3 is TGCAGTGCTAGTTCGCCGTGGGCTAGCGGCACAGATACGCAGTATTTT. This gives the protein CSASSPWASGTDTQYF.

This chain links TRBV6-5 with TRBJ2-5, with TRBD2 matching over 8 bases. The junction had 5 bases not matched to a gene; V was cut back by 0 bases and J by 2 bases. CDR1 and CDR2 from the germline V gene are MNHEY and SVGAGI. CDR3 length: 16 residues. This CDR3 reads CASSYSPTSAQETQYF. CDR3 nucleotides: TGTGCCAGCAGTTACTCTCCGACTAGCGCACAAGAGACCCAGTACTTC.

The rearrangement links TRBV12-3 or TRBV12-4 to TRBJ1-5; a weak D match, TRBD1 (6 bases). The CDR3 is 15 amino acids. The ends were cut back, 2 bases at V and 5 bases at J, with 13 bases in the middle. The CDR3 bases are TGTGCCAGCAGTTTAATAGGGGGTAGGGATCAGCCCCAGCATTTT. Protein product: CASSLIGGRDQPQHF.